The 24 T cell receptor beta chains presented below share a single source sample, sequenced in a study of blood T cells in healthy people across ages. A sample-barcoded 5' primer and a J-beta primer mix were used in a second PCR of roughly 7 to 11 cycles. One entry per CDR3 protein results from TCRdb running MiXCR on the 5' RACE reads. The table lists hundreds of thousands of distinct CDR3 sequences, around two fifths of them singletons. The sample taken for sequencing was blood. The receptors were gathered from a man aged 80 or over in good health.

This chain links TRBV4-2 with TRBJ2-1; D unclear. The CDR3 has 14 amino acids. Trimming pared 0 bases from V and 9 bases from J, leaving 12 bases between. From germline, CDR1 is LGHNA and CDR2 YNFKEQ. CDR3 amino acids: CASSQDAVSCEQFF. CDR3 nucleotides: TGTGCCAGCAGCCAAGATGCTGTGTCATGTGAGCAGTTCTTC.

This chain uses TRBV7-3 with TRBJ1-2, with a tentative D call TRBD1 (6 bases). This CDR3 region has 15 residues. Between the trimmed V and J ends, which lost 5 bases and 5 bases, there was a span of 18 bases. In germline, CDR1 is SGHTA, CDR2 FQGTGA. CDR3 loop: CASSLQTGSRYGYTF. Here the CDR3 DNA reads TGTGCCAGCAGCCTACAAACAGGGAGCCGTTATGGCTACACCTTC.

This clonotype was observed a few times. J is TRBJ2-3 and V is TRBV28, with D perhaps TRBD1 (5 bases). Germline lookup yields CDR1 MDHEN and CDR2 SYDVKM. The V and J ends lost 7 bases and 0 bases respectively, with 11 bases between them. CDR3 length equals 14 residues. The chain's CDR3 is CASKPGPSTDTQYF. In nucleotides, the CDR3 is TGTGCCAGCAAGCCAGGGCCTAGCACAGATACGCAGTATTTT.

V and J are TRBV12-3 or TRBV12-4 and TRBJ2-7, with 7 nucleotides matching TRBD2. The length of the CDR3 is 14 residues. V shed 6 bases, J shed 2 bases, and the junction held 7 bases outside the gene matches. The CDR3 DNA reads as TGTGCCAGCAGCCCCGGGACTACCACCTACGAGCAGTACTTC. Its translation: CASSPGTTTYEQYF.

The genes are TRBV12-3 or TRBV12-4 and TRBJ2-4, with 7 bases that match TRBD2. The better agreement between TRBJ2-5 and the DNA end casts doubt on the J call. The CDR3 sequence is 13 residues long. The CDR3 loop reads CASSRTRRETQYF. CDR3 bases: TGTGCCAGCAGTAGGACTAGGAGGGAGACCCAGTACTTC.

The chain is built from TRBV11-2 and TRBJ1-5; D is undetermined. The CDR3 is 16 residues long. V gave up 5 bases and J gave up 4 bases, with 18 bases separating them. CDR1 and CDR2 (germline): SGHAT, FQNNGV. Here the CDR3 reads CASSPSRTLNNQPQHF. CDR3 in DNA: TGTGCCAGCAGCCCATCCAGGACCCTTAATAATCAGCCCCAGCATTTT.

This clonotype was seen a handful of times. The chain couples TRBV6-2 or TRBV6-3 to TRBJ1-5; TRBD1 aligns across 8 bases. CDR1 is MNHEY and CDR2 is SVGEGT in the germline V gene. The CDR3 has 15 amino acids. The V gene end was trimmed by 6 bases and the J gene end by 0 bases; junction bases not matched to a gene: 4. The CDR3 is CASRRTGNSNQPQHF. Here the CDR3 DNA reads TGTGCCAGCAGGCGGACAGGGAATAGCAATCAGCCCCAGCATTTT.

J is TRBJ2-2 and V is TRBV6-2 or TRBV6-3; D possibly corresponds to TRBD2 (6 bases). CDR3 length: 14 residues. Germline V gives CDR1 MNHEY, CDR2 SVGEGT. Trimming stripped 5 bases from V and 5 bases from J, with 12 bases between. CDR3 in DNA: TGTGCCAGCAGTGGCCCGGGGGTGACCGGGGAGCTGTTTTTT. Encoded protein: CASSGPGVTGELFF.

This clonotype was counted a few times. The CDR3 reads CSARVSLGSDTQYF. The CDR3 DNA reads TGCAGTGCTAGAGTCAGTTTGGGCTCAGATACGCAGTATTTT. The chain combines TRBV20-1 with TRBJ2-3; D gene ambiguous. Trimming removed 1 base at V and 4 bases at J, with 12 bases between. This CDR3 comprises 14 residues. Germline lookup yields CDR1 DFQATT and CDR2 SNEGSKA (reference sequence).

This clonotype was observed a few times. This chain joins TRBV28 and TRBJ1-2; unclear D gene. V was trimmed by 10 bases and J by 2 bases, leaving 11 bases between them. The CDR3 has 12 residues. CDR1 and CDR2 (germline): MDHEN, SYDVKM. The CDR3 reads CATNALNYGYTF. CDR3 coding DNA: TGTGCCACCAATGCGCTCAACTATGGCTACACCTTC.

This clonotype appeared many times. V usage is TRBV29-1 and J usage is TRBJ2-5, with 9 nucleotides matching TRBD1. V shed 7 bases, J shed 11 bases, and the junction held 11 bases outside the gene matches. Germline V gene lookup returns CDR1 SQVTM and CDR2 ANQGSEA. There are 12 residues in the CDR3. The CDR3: CSATQGAREQYF. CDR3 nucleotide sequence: TGCAGCGCGACACAGGGGGCGCGGGAGCAGTACTTC.

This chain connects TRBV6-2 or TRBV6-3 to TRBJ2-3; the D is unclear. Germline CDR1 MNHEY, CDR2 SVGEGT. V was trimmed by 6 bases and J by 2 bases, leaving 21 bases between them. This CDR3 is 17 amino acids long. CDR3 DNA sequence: TGTGCCAGCAGGGGTCCCCGTAGGGATCAAAACACAGATACGCAGTATTTT. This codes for CASRGPRRDQNTDTQYF.

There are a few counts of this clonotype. The CDR3, as DNA: TGTGCCAGCAGCTTAGATTGGAACAGCTACAATGAGCAGTTCTTC. It codes for CASSLDWNSYNEQFF. V gene TRBV11-2 combines with J gene TRBJ2-1, with D hard to call. Germline V gene lookup returns CDR1 SGHAT and CDR2 FQNNGV. Trimming stripped 0 bases from V and 3 bases from J, with 9 bases between. The CDR3 has 15 residues.

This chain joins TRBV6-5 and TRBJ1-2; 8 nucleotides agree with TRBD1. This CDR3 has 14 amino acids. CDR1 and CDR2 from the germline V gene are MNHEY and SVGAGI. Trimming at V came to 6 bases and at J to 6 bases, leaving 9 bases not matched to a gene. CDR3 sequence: CASSTGTGSNGYTF. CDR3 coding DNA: TGTGCCAGCAGCACCGGGACAGGCTCAAATGGCTACACCTTC.

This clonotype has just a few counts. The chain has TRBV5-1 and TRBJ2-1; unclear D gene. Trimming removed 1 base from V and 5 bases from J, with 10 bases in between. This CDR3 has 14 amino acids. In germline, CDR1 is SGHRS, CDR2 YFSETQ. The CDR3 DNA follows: TGCGCCAGCAGCTTGAGTTACACAAACAATGAGCAGTTCTTC. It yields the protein CASSLSYTNNEQFF.

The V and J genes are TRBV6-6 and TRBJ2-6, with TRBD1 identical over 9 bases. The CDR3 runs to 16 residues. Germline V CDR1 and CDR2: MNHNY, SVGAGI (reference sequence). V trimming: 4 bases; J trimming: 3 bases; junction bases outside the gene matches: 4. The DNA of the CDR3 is TGTGCCAGCAGTTTACAGGGGGCTAATGGGGCCAACGTCCTGACTTTC. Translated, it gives CASSLQGANGANVLTF.

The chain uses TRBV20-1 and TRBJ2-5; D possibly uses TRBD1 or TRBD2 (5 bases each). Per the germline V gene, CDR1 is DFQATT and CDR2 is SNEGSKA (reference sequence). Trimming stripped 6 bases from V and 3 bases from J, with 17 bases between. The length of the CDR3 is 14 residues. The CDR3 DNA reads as TGCAGTGCCCCCGAAGGTGGGGGTAAAGAGACCCAGTACTTC. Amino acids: CSAPEGGGKETQYF.

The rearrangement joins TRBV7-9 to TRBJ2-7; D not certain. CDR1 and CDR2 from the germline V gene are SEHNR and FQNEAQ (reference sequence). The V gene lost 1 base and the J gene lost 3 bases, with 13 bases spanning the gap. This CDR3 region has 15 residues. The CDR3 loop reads CASSLDGSMIYEQYF. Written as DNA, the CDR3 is TGTGCCAGCAGCTTAGACGGCAGTATGATCTACGAGCAGTACTTC.

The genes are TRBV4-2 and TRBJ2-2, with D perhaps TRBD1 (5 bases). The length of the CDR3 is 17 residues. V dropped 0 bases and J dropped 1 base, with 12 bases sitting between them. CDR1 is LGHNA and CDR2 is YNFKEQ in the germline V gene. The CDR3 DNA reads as TGTGCCAGCAGCCAAGATTCAGGGAACGTGAACACCGGGGAGCTGTTTTTT. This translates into CASSQDSGNVNTGELFF.

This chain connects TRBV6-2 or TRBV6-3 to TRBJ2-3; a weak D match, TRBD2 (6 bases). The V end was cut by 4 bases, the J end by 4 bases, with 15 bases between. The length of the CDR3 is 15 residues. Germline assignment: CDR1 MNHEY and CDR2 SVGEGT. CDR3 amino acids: CASSFLGLISDTQYF. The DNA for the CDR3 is TGTGCCAGCAGTTTCCTGGGACTGATCTCAGATACGCAGTATTTT.

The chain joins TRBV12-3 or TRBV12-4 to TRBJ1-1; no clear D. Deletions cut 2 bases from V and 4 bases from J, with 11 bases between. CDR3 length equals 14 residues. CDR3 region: CASSLLGASTEAFF. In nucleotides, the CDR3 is TGTGCCAGCAGTTTACTAGGCGCGAGCACTGAAGCTTTCTTT.

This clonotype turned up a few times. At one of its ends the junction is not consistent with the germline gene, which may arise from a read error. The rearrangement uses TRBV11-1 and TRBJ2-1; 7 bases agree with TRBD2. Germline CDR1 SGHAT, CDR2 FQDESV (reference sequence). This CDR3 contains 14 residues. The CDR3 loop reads CAGSPVGGYHEQFF. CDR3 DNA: TGTGCCGGCAGCCCAGTGGGAGGGTACCATGAGCAGTTCTTC.

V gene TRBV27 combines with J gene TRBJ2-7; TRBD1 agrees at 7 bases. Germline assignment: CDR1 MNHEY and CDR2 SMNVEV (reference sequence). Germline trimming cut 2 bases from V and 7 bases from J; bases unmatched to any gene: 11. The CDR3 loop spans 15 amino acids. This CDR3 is CASSLKPTGINEQYF. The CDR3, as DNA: TGTGCCAGCAGTTTAAAACCGACAGGGATCAATGAGCAGTACTTC.

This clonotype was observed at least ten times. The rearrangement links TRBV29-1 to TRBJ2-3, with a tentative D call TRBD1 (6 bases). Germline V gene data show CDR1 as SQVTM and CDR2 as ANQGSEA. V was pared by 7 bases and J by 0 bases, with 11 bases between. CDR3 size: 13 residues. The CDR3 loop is CSGGQISTDTQYF. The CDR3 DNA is TGCAGCGGAGGACAGATTAGCACAGATACGCAGTATTTT.